The 18 T cell receptor beta chains presented below share a single source sample, sequenced in a study of resident and recirculating memory T cells in vitiligo. Clones were read by immunoSEQ multiplex PCR, and TCRdb kept only the in-frame ones, dropping some. The table lists about 76,000 clones, about 91% of them singletons, with roughly 5% in the top ten. Sample: blood. The receptor set was obtained from a male donor with vitiligo.

The chain has TRBV6-5 and TRBJ2-3; D is possibly TRBD1 (5 bases). With 6 bases removed from V and 10 bases from J, the gap between germline ends came to 14 bases. Looked up from germline, CDR1 is MNHEY and CDR2 is SVGAGI. This CDR3 is built from 12 residues. This CDR3 reads CASSPNPRAQYF. For the CDR3, the DNA is TGTGCCAGCAGCCCCAACCCCAGGGCGCAGTATTTT.

The rearrangement joins TRBV2 to TRBJ1-4; 8 bases map to TRBD1. The CDR3 extends over 15 amino acids. V lost 4 bases, J lost 2 bases, and 3 bases stayed unmatched. The germline V gene encodes CDR1 SNHLY and CDR2 FYNNEI. CDR3 amino acids: CASSGTGGTNEKLFF. The CDR3 DNA is TGTGCCAGCAGTGGAACAGGGGGGACTAATGAAAAACTGTTTTTT.

Details on this clone: At one of its ends the junction is not consistent with the germline gene, which may arise from a read error. This chain connects TRBV7-9 to TRBJ2-1, with 11 nucleotides matching TRBD2. The germline CDR1 and CDR2 sequences are SEHNR and FQNEAQ (reference sequence). The CDR3 is 15 amino acids. CDR3 region: CASRLAGGHYNEQFF. For the CDR3, the DNA is TGTGCCAGCAGGTTAGCGGGAGGGCACTACAATGAGCAGTTCTTC. Using reference TRBV7-9 and TRBJ2-1 for the parts outside the CDR3, the full variable domain is DTGVSQNPRHKITKRGQNVTFRCDPISEHNRLYWYRQTLGQGPEFLTYFQNEAQLEKSRLLSDRFSAERPKGSFSTLEIQRTEQGDSAMYLCASRLAGGHYNEQFFGPGTRLTVL.

The chain employs TRBV21-1 and TRBJ2-3; TRBD1 is the table's D call, not checked against the DNA. TRBV21-1 corresponds to a pseudogene. The length of the CDR3 is 15 residues. DNA of the CDR3: TGTGCCAGCAGCAAGGGCCGCAGGTCGACAGATACGCAGTATTTT. It yields the protein CASSKGRRSTDTQYF.

This sequence joins TRBV7-9 and TRBJ1-1; TRBD1 is a possible D gene (6 bases). The V gene's germline CDR1 is SEHNR and CDR2 FQNEAQ (reference sequence). Between the trimmed V and J ends, which lost 6 bases and 4 bases, there was a span of 21 bases. This CDR3 has 16 residues. In DNA, the CDR3 is TGTGCCAGCAGTTCTCCTGTTCGTTCAGGGGCCACTGAAGCTTTCTTT. Its translation is CASSSPVRSGATEAFF.

The V gene is TRBV28, the J gene TRBJ1-3, with TRBD1 matching over 8 bases. Germline CDR1 and CDR2: MDHEN and SYDVKM. This CDR3 contains 14 residues. Trimming at V came to 7 bases and at J to 16 bases, leaving 18 bases not matched to a gene. CDR3 in amino acids: CASKSPGGSALRYF. The CDR3 nucleotides read TGTGCCAGCAAATCCCCAGGGGGCTCTGCGCTTCGGTATTTT.

V and J are TRBV5-1 and TRBJ2-1, with 11 positions matching TRBD2. The CDR3 extends over 17 amino acids. Germline CDR1 is SGHRS and CDR2 is YFSETQ. The V gene end was trimmed by 1 base and the J gene end by 7 bases; junction bases not matched to a gene: 10. The CDR3 DNA sequence: TGCGCCAGCAGCTTGAGGGCTAGCGGGAGGCCCGGGAATGAGCAGTTCTTC. It specifies CASSLRASGRPGNEQFF. The whole variable domain, remainder taken from reference TRBV5-1 and TRBJ2-1, is KAGVTQTPRYLIKTRGQQVTLSCSPISGHRSVSWYQQTPGQGLQFLFEYFSETQRNKGNFPGRFSGRQFSNSRSEMNVSTLELGDSALYLCASSLRASGRPGNEQFFGPGTRLTVL.

This clone was seen only once. This chain uses TRBV27 with TRBJ2-3, with D tentatively TRBD2 (5 bases). The CDR3 runs to 16 residues. Germline V gene lookup returns CDR1 MNHEY and CDR2 SMNVEV (reference sequence). V dropped 5 bases and J dropped 6 bases, with 21 bases sitting between them. The CDR3 here is CASSPSRPSPQDTQYF. DNA of the CDR3: TGTGCCAGCAGTCCCAGCCGTCCTAGCCCTCAGGATACGCAGTATTTT.

The V call is TRBV4-1, the J call TRBJ2-6, with D possibly being TRBD1 (5 bases). V lost 4 bases and J 2 bases, leaving 21 bases between the germline ends. The length of the CDR3 is 19 residues. CDR1 is MGHRA and CDR2 is YSYEKL in the germline V gene. CDR3 loop: CASSPHQGALGPGANVLTF. The CDR3, as DNA: TGCGCCAGCAGCCCCCATCAAGGCGCCCTGGGGCCTGGGGCCAACGTCCTGACTTTC.

This chain links TRBV5-4 with TRBJ2-2, with 7 bases fitting TRBD2. CDR3 length: 16 amino acids. V lost 2 bases and J lost 4; bases outside the gene matches: 8. CDR1 SGHNT and CDR2 YYREEE come from the germline V gene (reference sequence). CDR3 region: CASSFGGRWGTGELFF. CDR3 nucleotides: TGTGCCAGCAGCTTTGGCGGGAGATGGGGCACCGGGGAGCTGTTTTTT.

The V and J genes are TRBV2 and TRBJ1-4, with D possibly being TRBD1 (5 bases). Per germline, CDR1 SNHLY and CDR2 FYNNEI. The V gene lost 6 bases and the J gene lost 8 bases, with 19 bases spanning the gap. The CDR3 spans 15 residues. The CDR3 DNA follows: TGTGCCAGCAGAGGGACGGGGGGTTTTACCGAAAAACTGTTTTTT. It codes for CASRGTGGFTEKLFF.

This rearrangement joins TRBV6-1 to TRBJ2-1, with 9 bases matching TRBD1. Germline V gene sequence: CDR1 MNHNS, CDR2 SASEGT. CDR3 size: 13 residues. Trimming at V came to 6 bases and at J to 6 bases, leaving 3 bases not matched to a gene. CDR3 coding DNA: TGTGCCAGCAGGAAGACAGGGGGCAATGAGCAGTTCTTC. Translating gives CASRKTGGNEQFF.

V and J are TRBV27 and TRBJ1-1; TRBD1 agrees at 7 bases. Losses at the gene ends were 4 bases for V and 6 bases for J; bases not matched to a gene: 5. CDR3 length equals 13 residues. CDR1 and CDR2 from the germline V gene are MNHEY and SMNVEV (reference sequence). CDR3 sequence reads: CASSSRQGPEAFF. DNA for the CDR3: TGTGCCAGCAGTTCCCGACAGGGCCCTGAAGCTTTCTTT.

V and J are TRBV28 and TRBJ1-2; unclear D gene. Germline V lookup: CDR1 MDHEN, CDR2 SYDVKM. Trimming removed 4 bases from V and 0 bases from J, with 12 bases in between. The CDR3 covers 15 residues. The CDR3: CASSSSEGANYGYTF. Here the CDR3 DNA reads TGTGCCAGCAGTTCCTCGGAAGGAGCTAACTATGGCTACACCTTC.

The chain joins TRBV28 to TRBJ2-7; 12 bases agree with TRBD1. The junction had 7 bases not matched to a gene; V was cut back by 4 bases and J by 3 bases. Per the germline V gene, CDR1 is MDHEN and CDR2 is SYDVKM. The CDR3 sequence is 16 residues long. In DNA, the CDR3 is TGTGCCAGCAGTTCCTCGGGACAGGGGGCAAGCTACGAGCAGTACTTC. Residues: CASSSSGQGASYEQYF.

This clone was detected once. V and J are TRBV5-1 and TRBJ2-1; 13 nucleotides align to TRBD2. The germline CDR1 and CDR2 sequences are SGHRS and YFSETQ. The CDR3 is made up of 19 amino acids. Losses at the gene ends were 4 bases for V and 1 base for J; bases not matched to a gene: 11. The CDR3 loop reads CASSAAGLAGHRSYNEQFF. The CDR3 DNA reads as TGCGCCAGCAGCGCCGCGGGACTAGCGGGACACAGATCCTACAATGAGCAGTTCTTC.

The chain couples TRBV4-1 to TRBJ2-1, with TRBD2 matching 10 bases. Germline V CDR1 and CDR2: MGHRA, YSYEKL. With V trimmed by 4 bases and J by 7 bases, 13 bases remained unmatched. The length of the CDR3 is 17 residues. Written as DNA, the CDR3 is TGCGCCAGCAGCCCCGGACGGGCTAGCGGGAGAGGAAATGAGCAGTTCTTC. Encoded protein: CASSPGRASGRGNEQFF.

This chain uses TRBV5-1 with TRBJ1-1; D perhaps matches TRBD1 (5 bases). The CDR3 consists of 14 residues. The V gene lost 5 bases and the J gene lost 1 base, with 12 bases spanning the gap. Germline CDR1 and CDR2: SGHRS and YFSETQ. The CDR3 loop is CASRPTTGNTEAFF. Here the CDR3 DNA reads TGCGCCAGCAGACCAACCACAGGGAACACTGAAGCTTTCTTT.